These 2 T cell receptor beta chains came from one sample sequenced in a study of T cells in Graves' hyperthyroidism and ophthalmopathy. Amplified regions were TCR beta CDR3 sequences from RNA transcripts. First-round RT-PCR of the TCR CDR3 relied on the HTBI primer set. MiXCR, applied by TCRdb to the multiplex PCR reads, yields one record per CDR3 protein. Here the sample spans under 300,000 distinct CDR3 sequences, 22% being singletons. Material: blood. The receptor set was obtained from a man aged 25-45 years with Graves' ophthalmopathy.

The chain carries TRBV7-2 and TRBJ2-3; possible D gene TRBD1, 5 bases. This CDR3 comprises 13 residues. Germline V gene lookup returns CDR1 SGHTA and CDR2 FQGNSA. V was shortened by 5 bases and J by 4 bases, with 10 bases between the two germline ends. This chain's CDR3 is CASSRAGSDTQYF. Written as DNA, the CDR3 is TGTGCCAGCAGCCGGGCAGGGTCAGATACGCAGTATTTT. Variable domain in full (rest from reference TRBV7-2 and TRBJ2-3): GAGVSQSPSNKVTEKGKDVELRCDPISGHTALYWYRQSLGQGLEFLIYFQGNSAPDKSGLPSDRFSAERTGGSVSTLTIQRTQQEDSAVYLCASSRAGSDTQYFGPGTRLTVL.

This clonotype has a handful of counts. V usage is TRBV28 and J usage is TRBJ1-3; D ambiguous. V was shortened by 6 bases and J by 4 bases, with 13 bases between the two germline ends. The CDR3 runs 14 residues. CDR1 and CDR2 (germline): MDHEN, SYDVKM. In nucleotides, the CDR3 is TGTGCCAGCAGACTAAGGACGGGAGGAAACACCATATATTTT. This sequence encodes CASRLRTGGNTIYF.